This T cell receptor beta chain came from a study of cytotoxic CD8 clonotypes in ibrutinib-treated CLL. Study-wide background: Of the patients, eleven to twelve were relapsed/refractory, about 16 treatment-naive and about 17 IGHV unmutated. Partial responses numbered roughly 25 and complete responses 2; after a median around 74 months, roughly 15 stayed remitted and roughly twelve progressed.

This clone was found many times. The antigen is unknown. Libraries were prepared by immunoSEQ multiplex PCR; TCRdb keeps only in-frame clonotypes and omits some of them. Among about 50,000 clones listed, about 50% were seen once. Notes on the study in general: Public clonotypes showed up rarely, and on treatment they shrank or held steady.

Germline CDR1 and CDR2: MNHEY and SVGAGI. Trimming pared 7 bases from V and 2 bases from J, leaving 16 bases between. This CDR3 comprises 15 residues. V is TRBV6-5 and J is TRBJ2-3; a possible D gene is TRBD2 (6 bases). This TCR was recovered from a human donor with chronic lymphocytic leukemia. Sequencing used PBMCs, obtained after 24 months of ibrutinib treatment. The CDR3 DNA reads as TGTGCCAGCACCCCGGGGGTTCTTCTCACAGATACGCAGTATTTT. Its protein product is CASTPGVLLTDTQYF.